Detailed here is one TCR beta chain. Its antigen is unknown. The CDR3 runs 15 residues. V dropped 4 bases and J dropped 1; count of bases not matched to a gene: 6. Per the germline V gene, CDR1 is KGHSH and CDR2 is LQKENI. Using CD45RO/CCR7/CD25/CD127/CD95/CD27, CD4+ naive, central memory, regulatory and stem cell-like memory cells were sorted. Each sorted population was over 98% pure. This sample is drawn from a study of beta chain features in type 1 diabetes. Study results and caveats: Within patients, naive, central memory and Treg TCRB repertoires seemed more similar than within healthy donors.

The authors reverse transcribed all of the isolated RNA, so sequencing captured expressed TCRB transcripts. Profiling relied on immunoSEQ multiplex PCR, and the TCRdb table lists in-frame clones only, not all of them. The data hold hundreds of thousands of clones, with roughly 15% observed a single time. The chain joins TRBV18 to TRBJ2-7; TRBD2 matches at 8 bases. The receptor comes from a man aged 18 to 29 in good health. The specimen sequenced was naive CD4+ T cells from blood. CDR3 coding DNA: TGTGCCAGCTCACAACGGGAGGGCGTTTCCTACGAGCAGTACTTC. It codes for CASSQREGVSYEQYF.